This T cell receptor beta chain originates from a study of CD8 T cells in Susac syndrome. Study overall: Active disease was present in over five of the sequenced Susac syndrome patients, and remission in fewer than 10. Treatment status at blood draw for the Susac syndrome patients was therapy-naive, corticosteroids, or intravenous immunoglobulin alone. Study observations and caveats: Clonal expansion was absent from the CD4+ T cell repertoires in Susac syndrome.

V was clipped by 3 bases and J by 1 base, with 12 bases between them. In germline, CDR1 is DFQATT, CDR2 SNEGSKA (reference sequence). This CDR3 is 14 amino acids long. A quantity of about 0.5 to 1 ug RNA underwent reverse transcription using random hexamers. TCRdb recomputed calls from the immunoSEQ multiplex PCR reads with MiXCR, one row per CDR3 protein. The sample has over 140,000 distinct CDR3 sequences; just under 95% are singletons. With respect to this clonotype: Its target is unknown.

Source material: CD4+ T cells from PBMCs. The TCR comes from a human donor with Susac syndrome. This chain links TRBV20-1 with TRBJ2-5; D assignment may be TRBD1 or TRBD2 (6 bases each). The CDR3 DNA sequence: TGCAGTGCTAGCCGGGGGCGCCTCCAAGAGACCCAGTACTTC. Its protein is CSASRGRLQETQYF.